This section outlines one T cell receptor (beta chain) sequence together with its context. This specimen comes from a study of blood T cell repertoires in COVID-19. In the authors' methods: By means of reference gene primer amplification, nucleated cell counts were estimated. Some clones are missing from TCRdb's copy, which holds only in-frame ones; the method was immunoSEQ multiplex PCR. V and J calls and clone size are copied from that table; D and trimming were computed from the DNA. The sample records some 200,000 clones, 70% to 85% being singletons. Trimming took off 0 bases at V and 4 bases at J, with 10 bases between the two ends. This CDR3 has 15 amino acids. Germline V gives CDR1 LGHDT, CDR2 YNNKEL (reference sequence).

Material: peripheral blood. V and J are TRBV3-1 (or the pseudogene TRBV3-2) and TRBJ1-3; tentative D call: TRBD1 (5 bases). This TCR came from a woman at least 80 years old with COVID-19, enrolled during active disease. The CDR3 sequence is CASSQDLTDGNTIYF. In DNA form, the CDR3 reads TGTGCCAGCAGCCAAGATCTGACAGACGGAAACACCATATATTTT.